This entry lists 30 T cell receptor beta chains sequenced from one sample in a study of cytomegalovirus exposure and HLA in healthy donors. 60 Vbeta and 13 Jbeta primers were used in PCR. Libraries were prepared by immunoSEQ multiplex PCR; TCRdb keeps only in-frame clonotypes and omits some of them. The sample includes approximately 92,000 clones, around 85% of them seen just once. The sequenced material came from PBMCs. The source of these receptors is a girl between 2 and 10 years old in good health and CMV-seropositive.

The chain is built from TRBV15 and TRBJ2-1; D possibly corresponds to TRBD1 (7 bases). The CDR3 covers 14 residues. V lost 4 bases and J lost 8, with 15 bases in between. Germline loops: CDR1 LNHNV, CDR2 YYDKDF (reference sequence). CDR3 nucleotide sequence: TGTGCCACCAGCACGCGGGACAGTTCGGATGAGCAGTTCTTC. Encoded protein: CATSTRDSSDEQFF.

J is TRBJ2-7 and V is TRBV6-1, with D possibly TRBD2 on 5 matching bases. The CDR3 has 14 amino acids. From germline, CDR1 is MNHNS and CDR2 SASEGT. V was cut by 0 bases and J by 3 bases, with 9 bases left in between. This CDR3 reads CASSEARGSYEQYF. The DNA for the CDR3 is TGTGCCAGCAGTGAAGCGAGAGGGAGCTACGAGCAGTACTTC.

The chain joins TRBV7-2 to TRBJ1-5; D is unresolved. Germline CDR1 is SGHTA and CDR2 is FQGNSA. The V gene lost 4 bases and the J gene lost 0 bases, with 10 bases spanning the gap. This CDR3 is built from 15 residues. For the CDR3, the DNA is TGTGCCAGCAGCTCTATGCCGTATAGCAATCAGCCCCAGCATTTT. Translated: CASSSMPYSNQPQHF.

The CDR3 bases are TGTGCCAGCAGCCCTTTCGACGGACTAGCGGGAGGATTGGAGACCCAGTACTTC. This codes for CASSPFDGLAGGLETQYF. V usage is TRBV13 and J usage is TRBJ2-5; 14 bases are shared with TRBD2. The CDR3 totals 18 residues. Germline V gene data show CDR1 as PRHDT and CDR2 as FYEKMQ (reference sequence). Trimming took 5 bases from V and 5 from J; bases not matched to a gene: 13.

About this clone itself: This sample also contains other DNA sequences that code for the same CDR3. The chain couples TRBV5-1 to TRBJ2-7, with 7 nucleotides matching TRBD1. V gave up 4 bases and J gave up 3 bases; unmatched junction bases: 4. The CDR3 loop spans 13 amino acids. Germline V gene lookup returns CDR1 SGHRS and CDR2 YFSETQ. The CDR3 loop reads CASSPGQSYEQYF. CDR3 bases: TGCGCCAGCAGCCCGGGACAGAGCTACGAGCAGTACTTC.

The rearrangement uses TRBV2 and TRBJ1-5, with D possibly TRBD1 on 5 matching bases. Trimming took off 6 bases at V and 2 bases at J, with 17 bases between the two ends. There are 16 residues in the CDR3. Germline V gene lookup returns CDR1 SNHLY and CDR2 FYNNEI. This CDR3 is CASRGGVGPGNQPQHF. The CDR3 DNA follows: TGTGCCAGCAGGGGAGGGGTTGGGCCCGGCAATCAGCCCCAGCATTTT.

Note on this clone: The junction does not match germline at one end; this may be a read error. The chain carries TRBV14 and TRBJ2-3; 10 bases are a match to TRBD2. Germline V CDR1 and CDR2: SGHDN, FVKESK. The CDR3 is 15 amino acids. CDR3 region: CASRQAGGRSDTQYF. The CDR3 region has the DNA TGTGCCAGCAGACAAGCGGGAGGGAGGTCAGATACGCAGTATTTT.

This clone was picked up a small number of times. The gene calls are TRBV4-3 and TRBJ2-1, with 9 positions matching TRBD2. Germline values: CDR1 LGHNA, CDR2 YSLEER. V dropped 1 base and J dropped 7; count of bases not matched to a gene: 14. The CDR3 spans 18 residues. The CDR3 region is CASSQVLVLAGMANEQFF. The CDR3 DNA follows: TGCGCCAGCAGCCAAGTTTTAGTTCTAGCGGGGATGGCTAATGAGCAGTTCTTC.

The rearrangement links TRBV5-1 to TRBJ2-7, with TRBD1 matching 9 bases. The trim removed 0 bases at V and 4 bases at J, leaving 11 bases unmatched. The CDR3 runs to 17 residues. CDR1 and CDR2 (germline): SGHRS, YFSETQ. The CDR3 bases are TGCGCCAGCAGCTTGGAAGGGCCGTGGGACAGGGCTTACGAGCAGTACTTC. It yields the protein CASSLEGPWDRAYEQYF.

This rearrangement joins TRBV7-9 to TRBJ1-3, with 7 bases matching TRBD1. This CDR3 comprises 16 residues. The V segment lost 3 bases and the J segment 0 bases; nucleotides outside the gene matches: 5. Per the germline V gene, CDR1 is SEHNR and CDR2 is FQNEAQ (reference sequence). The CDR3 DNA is TGTGCCAGCAGCTTTGGGGACAGCGTCTCTGGAAACACCATATATTTT. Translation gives CASSFGDSVSGNTIYF. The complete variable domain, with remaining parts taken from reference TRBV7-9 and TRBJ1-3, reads DTGVSQNPRHKITKRGQNVTFRCDPISEHNRLYWYRQTLGQGPEFLTYFQNEAQLEKSRLLSDRFSAERPKGSFSTLEIQRTEQGDSAMYLCASSFGDSVSGNTIYFGEGSWLTVV.

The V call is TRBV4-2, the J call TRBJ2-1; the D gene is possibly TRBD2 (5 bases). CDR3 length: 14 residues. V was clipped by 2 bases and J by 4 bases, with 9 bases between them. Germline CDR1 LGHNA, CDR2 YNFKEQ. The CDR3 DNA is TGTGCCAGCAGCCAAACCGGGGTTTACAATGAGCAGTTCTTC. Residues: CASSQTGVYNEQFF.

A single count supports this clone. The CDR3 coding sequence is TGCGCCAGCAGACAGGGATTCACAGATACGCAGTATTTT. Translation gives CASRQGFTDTQYF. The V call is TRBV5-1, the J call TRBJ2-3; D possibly corresponds to TRBD1 (6 bases). Germline V gene sequence: CDR1 SGHRS, CDR2 YFSETQ. The CDR3 is 13 residues long. The V gene lost 5 bases and the J gene lost 2 bases, with 9 bases spanning the gap.

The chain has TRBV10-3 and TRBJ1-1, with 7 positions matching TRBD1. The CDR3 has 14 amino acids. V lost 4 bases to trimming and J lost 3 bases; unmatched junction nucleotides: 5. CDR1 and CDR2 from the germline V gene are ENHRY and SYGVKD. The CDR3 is CAISAGTAYTEAFF. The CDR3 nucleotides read TGTGCCATCAGTGCCGGGACAGCGTACACTGAAGCTTTCTTT.

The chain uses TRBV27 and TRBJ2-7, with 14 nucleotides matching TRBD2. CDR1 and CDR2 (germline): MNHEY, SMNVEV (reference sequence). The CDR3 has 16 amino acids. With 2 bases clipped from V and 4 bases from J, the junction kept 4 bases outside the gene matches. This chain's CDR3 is CASSLSGTSGSYEQYF. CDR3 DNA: TGTGCCAGCAGTTTAAGCGGGACTAGCGGGAGTTACGAGCAGTACTTC.

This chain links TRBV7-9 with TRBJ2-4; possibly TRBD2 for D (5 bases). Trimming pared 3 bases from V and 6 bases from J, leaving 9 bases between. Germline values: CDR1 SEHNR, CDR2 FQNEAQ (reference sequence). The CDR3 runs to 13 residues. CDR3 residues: CASSFGGLNIQYF. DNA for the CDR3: TGTGCCAGCAGCTTTGGAGGCCTAAACATTCAGTACTTC. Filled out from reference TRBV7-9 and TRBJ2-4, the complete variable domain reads DTGVSQNPRHKITKRGQNVTFRCDPISEHNRLYWYRQTLGQGPEFLTYFQNEAQLEKSRLLSDRFSAERPKGSFSTLEIQRTEQGDSAMYLCASSFGGLNIQYFGAGTRLSVL.

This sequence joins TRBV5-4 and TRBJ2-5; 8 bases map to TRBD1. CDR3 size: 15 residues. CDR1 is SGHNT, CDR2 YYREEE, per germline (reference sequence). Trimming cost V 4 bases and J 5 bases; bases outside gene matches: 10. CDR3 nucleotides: TGTGCCAGCAGCGTAGTAGCAGGGGGCAAGGAGACCCAGTACTTC. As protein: CASSVVAGGKETQYF.

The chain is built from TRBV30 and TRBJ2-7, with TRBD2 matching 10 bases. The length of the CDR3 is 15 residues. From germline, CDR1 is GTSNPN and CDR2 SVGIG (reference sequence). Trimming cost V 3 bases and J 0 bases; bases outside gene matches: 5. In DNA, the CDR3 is TGTGCCTGGAGCTTTTCTAGCGGGAGCTCCTACGAGCAGTACTTC. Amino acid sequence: CAWSFSSGSSYEQYF.

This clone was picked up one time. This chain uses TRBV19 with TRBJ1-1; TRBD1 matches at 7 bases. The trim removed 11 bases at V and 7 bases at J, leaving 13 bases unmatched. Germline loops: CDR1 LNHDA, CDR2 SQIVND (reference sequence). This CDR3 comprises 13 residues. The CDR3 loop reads CAGPGQRVSEAFF. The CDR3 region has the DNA TGTGCCGGGCCGGGACAGCGGGTTAGTGAAGCTTTCTTT. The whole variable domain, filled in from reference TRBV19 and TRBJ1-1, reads DGGITQSPKYLFRKEGQNVTLSCEQNLNHDAMYWYRQDPGQGLRLIYYSQIVNDFQKGDIAEGYSVSREKKESFPLTVTSAQKNPTAFYLCAGPGQRVSEAFFGQGTRLTVV.

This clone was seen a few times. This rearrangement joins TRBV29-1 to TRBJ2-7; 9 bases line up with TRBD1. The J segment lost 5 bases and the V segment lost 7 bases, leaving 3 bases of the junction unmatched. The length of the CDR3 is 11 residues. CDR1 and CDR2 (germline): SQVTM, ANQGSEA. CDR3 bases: TGCAGCGCCGGGACAGGGAACGAGCAGTACTTC. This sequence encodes CSAGTGNEQYF.

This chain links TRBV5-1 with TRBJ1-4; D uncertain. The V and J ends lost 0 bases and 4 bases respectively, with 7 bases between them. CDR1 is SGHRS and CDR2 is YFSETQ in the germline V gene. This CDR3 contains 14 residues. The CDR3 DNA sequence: TGCGCCAGCAGCTTGGGACTGATTAATGAAAAACTGTTTTTT. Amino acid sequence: CASSLGLINEKLFF. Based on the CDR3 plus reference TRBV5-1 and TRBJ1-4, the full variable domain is KAGVTQTPRYLIKTRGQQVTLSCSPISGHRSVSWYQQTPGQGLQFLFEYFSETQRNKGNFPGRFSGRQFSNSRSEMNVSTLELGDSALYLCASSLGLINEKLFFGSGTQLSVL.

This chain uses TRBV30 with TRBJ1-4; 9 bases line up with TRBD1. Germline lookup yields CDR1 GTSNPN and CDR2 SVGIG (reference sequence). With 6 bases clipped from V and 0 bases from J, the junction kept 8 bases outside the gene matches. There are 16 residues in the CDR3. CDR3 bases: TGTGCCTGCCCTCGGACAGGGGTGACAACTAATGAAAAACTGTTTTTT. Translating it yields CACPRTGVTTNEKLFF. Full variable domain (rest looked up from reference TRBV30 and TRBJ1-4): SQTIHQWPATLVQPVGSPLSLECTVEGTSNPNLYWYRQAAGRGLQLLFYSVGIGQISSEVPQNLSASRPQDRQFILSSKKLLLSDSGFYLCACPRTGVTTNEKLFFGSGTQLSVL.

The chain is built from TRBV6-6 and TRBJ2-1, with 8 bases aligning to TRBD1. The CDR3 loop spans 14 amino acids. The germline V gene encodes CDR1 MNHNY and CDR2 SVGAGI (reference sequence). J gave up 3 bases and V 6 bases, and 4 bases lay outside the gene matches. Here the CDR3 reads CASRPGQDYNEQFF. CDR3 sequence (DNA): TGTGCCAGCAGGCCGGGACAGGACTACAATGAGCAGTTCTTC.

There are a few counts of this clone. In nucleotides, the CDR3 is TGCGCCAGCAGCCAAGGTTCGGCTAATGAAAAACTGTTTTTT. As protein: CASSQGSANEKLFF. The chain recombines TRBV4-3 with TRBJ1-4; D call uncertain. There are 14 residues in the CDR3. Germline V gene lookup returns CDR1 LGHNA and CDR2 YSLEER. Trimming left V 1 base short and J 3 bases short, with 6 bases between.

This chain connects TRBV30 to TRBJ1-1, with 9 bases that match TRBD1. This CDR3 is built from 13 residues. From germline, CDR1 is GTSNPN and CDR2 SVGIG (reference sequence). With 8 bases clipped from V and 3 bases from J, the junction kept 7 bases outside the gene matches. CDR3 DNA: TGTGCCCATAAACAGGGGGCGGACACTGAAGCTTTCTTT. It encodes CAHKQGADTEAFF.

In DNA, the CDR3 is TGCGCCAGCAGCTTGGCCCAAGCTAGCGGGAGGGACGAGTTCTTC. Encoded protein: CASSLAQASGRDEFF. The rearrangement links TRBV5-1 to TRBJ2-1; 12 bases match TRBD2. J was trimmed by 14 bases and V by 0 bases; bases with no gene match: 9. Germline CDR1 is SGHRS and CDR2 is YFSETQ. The CDR3 covers 15 residues.

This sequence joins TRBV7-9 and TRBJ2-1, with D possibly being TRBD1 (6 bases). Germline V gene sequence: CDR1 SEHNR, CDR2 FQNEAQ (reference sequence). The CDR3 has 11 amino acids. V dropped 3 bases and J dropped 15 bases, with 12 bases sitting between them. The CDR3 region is CASSFNRAVFF. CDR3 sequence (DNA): TGTGCCAGCAGCTTTAACAGGGCGGTGTTCTTC.

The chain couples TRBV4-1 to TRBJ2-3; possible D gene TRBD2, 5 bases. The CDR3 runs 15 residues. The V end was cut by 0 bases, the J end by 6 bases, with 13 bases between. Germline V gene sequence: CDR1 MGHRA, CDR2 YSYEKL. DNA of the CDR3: TGCGCCAGCAGCCAAGAACCTGAGGGTTGGGATACGCAGTATTTT. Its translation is CASSQEPEGWDTQYF.

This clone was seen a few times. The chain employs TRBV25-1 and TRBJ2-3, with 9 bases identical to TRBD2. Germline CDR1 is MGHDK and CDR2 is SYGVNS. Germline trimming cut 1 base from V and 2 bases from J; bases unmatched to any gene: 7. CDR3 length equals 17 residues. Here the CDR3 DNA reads TGTGCCAGCAGTGAATCAGGGCTAGCGGGGACCACAGATACGCAGTATTTT. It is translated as CASSESGLAGTTDTQYF.

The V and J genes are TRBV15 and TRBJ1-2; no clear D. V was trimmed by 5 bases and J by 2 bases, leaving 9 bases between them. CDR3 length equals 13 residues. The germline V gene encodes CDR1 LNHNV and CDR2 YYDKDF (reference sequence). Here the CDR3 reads CATSVTQNYGYTF. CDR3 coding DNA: TGTGCCACCAGCGTAACTCAAAACTATGGCTACACCTTC.

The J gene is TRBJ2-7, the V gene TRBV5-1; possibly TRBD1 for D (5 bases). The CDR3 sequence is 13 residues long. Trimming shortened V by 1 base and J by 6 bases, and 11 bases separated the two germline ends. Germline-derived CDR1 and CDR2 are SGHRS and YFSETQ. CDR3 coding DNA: TGCGCCAGCAGCTTGACCCAGGGCTTCGAGCAGTACTTC. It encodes CASSLTQGFEQYF.